Reported below is one TCR beta chain. What it recognizes is unknown. The CDR3 runs to 11 residues. The germline CDR1 and CDR2 sequences are MDHEN and SYDVKM. V gave up 6 bases and J gave up 8 bases, with 10 bases separating them. Produced via immunoSEQ multiplex PCR; TCRdb's table is partial and in-frame only. The sample has more than 140,000 clones; approximately 90% are singletons. This specimen comes from a study of T cell responses to AZD1222 COVID-19 vaccine. Points from the study as a whole: The study sampled repertoires only after the peak T cell response. Clonal diversity may have been underestimated, and the donors were mostly white British, with more females than males. Within unmutated variant regions lay the reported targets of nearly half of spike-specific TCRs. Regions 160-218 and 743-854 held dominance among vaccine-associated CD4 TCRs, which spanned spike.

The material sequenced was peripheral blood, taken on day 0 of MenACWY control vaccination. The receptor was isolated from an adult in good health. The chain recombines TRBV28 with TRBJ1-1; no clear D. The chain's CDR3 is CASRRTGEAFF. CDR3 DNA: TGTGCCAGCAGGCGGACGGGAGAAGCTTTCTTT.